The present T cell receptor (beta chain) was sequenced within a study of PD-L1 blockade in urothelial cancer. Study overall: Patients, treated from about 2014 onward, received atezolizumab 1,200 mg intravenously every 3 weeks.

Time point here: pretreatment peripheral blood. For each patient, 1 to 8 samples were obtained, pretreatment and on-treatment. This CDR3 spans 14 amino acids. CDR1 is SEHNR, CDR2 FQNEAQ, per germline (reference sequence). Trimming removed 2 bases at V and 1 base at J, with 8 bases between. Assay: immunoSEQ multiplex PCR; the TCRdb copy retains only in-frame clones and omits some. This sample has about 72,000 clones, with 86% found just once. Sequenced here: PBMCs, sampled around atezolizumab (anti-PD-L1) treatment. This clonotype originated in a man between 60 and 75 years old with urothelial cancer. The rearrangement links TRBV7-9 to TRBJ1-1; D is unresolved. The CDR3 region has the DNA TGTGCCAGCAGCTTATCGGCGGGGAACACTGAAGCTTTCTTT. Translation gives CASSLSAGNTEAFF.